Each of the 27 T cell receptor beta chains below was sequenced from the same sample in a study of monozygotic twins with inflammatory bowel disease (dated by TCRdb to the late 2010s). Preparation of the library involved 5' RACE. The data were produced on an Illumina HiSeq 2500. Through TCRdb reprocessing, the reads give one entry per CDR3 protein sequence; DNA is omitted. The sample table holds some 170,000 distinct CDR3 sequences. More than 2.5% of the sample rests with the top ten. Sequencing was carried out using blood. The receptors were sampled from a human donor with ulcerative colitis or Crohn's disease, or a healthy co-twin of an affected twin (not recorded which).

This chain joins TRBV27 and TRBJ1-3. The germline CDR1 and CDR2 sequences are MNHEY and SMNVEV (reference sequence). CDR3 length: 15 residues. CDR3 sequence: CASSPLHSSGNTIYF.

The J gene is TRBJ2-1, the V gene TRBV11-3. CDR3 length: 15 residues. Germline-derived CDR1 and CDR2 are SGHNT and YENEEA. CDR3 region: CASSPKRGSYNEQFF.

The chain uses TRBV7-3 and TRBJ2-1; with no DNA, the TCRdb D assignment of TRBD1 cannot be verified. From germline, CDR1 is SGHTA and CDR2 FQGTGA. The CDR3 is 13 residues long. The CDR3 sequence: CASSLNSPHEQFF.

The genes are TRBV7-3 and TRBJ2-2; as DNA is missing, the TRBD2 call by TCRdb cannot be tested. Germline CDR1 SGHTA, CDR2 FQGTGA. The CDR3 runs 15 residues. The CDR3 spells CASSYGTTNTGELFF.

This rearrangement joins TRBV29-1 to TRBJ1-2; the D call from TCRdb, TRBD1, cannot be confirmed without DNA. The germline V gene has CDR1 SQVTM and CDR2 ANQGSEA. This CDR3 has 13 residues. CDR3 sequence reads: CSVMAGANYGYTF.

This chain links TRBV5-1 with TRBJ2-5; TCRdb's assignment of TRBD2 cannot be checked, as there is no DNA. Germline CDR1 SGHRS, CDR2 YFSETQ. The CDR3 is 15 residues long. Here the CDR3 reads CASRPAGGPEETQYF.

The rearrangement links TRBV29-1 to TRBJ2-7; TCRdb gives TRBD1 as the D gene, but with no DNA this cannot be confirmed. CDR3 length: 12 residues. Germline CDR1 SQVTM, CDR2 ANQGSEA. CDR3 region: CSVGTGGYEQYF.

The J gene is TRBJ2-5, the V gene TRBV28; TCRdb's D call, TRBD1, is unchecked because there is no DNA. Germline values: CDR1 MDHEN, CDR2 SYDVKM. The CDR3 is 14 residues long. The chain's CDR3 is CASSLTGTQETQYF.

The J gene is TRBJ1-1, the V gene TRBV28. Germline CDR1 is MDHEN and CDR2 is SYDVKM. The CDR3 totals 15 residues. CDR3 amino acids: CASSSFRLLNTEAFF.

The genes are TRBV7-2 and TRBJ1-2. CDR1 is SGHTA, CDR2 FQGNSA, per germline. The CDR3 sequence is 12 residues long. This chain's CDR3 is CASSATGASPTF.

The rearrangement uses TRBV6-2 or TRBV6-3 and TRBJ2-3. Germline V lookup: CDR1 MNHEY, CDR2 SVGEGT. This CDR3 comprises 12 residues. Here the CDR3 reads CASSLSSDTQYF.

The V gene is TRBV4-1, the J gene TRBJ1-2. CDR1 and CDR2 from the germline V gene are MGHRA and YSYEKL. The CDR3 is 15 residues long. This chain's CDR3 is CASSQVPTTNYGYTF.

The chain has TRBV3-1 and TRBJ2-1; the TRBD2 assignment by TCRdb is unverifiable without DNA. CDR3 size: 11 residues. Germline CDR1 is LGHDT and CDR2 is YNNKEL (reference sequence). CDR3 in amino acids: CASSRGLAEFF.

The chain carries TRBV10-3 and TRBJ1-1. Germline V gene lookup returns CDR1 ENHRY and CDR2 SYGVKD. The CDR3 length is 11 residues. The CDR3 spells CAIGGPLEAFF.

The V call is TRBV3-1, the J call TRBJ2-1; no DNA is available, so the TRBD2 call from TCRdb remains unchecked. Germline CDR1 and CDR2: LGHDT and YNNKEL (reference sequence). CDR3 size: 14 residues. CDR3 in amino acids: CASSLVAGSWEQFF.

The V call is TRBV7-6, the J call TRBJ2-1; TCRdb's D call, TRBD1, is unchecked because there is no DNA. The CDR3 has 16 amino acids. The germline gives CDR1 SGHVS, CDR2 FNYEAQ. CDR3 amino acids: CASSLVGRSSYNEQFF.

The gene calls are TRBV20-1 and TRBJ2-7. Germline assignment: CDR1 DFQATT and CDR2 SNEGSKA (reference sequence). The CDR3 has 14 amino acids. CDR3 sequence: CSARDLAGSYEQYF.

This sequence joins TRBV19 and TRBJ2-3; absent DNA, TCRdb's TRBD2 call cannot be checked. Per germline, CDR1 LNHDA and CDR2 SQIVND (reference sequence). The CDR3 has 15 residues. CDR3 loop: CASSPRTSSTDTQYF.

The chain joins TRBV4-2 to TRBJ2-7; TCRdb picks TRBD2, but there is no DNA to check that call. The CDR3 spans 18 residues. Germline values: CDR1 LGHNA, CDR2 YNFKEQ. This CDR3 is CASSQGGTSGMSFSEQYF.

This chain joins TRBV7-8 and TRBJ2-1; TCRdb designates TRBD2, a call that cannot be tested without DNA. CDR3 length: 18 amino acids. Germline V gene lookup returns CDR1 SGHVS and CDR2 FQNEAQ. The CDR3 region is CASSQRTSGRRDRNEQFF.

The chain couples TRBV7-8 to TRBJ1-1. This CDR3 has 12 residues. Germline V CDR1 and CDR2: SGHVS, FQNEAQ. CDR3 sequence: CASSLGASQAFF.

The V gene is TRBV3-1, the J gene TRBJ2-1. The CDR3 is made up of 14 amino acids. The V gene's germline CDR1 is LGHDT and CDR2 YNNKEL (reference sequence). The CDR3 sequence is CASSQEIGSNEQFF.

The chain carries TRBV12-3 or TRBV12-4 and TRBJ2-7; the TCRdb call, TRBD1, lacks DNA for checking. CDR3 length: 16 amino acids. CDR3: CASSPWTGGQSYEQYF.

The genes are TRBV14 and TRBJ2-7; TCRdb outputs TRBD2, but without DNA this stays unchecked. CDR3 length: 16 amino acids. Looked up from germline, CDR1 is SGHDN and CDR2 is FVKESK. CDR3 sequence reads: CASSRGTSGRSYEQYF.

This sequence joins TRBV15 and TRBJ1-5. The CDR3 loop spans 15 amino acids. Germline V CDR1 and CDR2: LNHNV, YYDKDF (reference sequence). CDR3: CATSRGGGGSQPQHF.

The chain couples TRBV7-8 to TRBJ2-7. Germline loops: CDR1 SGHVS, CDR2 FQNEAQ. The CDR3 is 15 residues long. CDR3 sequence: CASSPRGFPTYEQYF.

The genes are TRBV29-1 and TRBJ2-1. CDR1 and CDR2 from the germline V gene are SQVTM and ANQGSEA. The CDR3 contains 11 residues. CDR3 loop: CSVTVYNEQFF.